The T cell receptor (beta chain) under discussion was sequenced for a study of CD4 T cells in relation to SARS-CoV-2 and coronaviruses. Study-wide context: Controls used an HIV-1 Nef peptide pool or no peptide.

Before the COVID-19 pandemic, during about 2011-2018, CD4+ T cells were taken from unexposed donors. The cells were cultured for about ten days before CD4+ T cells were isolated. As for this clone: The antigen remains undetermined.

CDR1 is SGHAT and CDR2 is FQNNGV in the germline V gene. V was pared by 3 bases and J by 10 bases, with 5 bases of the junction left unmatched. CDR3 size: 12 residues. The repertoire was sequenced with immunoSEQ multiplex PCR; TCRdb's copy has only in-frame clones and lacks some. The data contain approximately 21,000 clones, over 60% of them singletons. Sequencing was done on a sample of CD4+ T cells from PBMCs, cultured in vitro. V and J are TRBV11-2 and TRBJ1-1; 7 bases agree with TRBD1. The sequence came from a human donor in good health. As DNA, the CDR3 is TGTGCCAGCAGCTTCCTGACAGGGTTAGCTTTCTTT. It yields the protein CASSFLTGLAFF.